A selection of T cell receptor beta chains follows, all from one sample in a study of post-analysis software for immune sequencing data. One entry per CDR3 protein, called by TCRdb with MiXCR from the PCR reads. This sample has more than 450,000 distinct CDR3 sequences, with about 40% found just once. The material sequenced was blood. These receptors were obtained from a girl between 5 and 17 years old with multiple sclerosis. Both conserved end residues are part of each CDR3. D genes are given only for firm matches. Clone size, where shown, is once, few, many, or a class for clones that have expanded.

TRBV29-1	TRBD1	.	TRBJ1-1	TGCAGCGTCGAACAGGACAGGCCTGAAGCTTTCTTT	CSVEQDRPEAFF
TRBV5-6	.	.	TRBJ1-2	TGTGCCAGCAGGAGGGCACCTTCGAACTATGGCTACACCTTC	CASRRAPSNYGYTF
TRBV5-1	TRBD2	.	TRBJ2-3	TGCGCCAGCAGCCCTGGACTAGCGGGAGCCCCGGCAGATACGCAGTATTTT	CASSPGLAGAPADTQYF
TRBV2	.	few	TRBJ1-4	TGTGCCAGCCAGCGAGCGGCGTCTAATGAAAAACTGTTTTTT	CASQRAASNEKLFF
TRBV7-3	TRBD1	.	TRBJ1-5	TGTGCCAGCAGCGCGGGACAGTGGAGCAATCAGCCCCAGCATTTT	CASSAGQWSNQPQHF
TRBV20-1	TRBD2	.	TRBJ2-3	TGCAGTGCTTTCCTACCCGGCGGGGGGGCACATACGCAGTATTTT	CSAFLPGGGAHTQYF
TRBV5-1	.	.	TRBJ1-2	TGCGCCAGCAGCCTGCCCGGGGTCGGTTTGGGCGGCTACACCTTC	CASSLPGVGLGGYTF
TRBV3-1	TRBD1	.	TRBJ1-1	TGTGCCAGCAGCCAAGGACTGGAGGGGGCTTACACTGAAGCTTTCTTT	CASSQGLEGAYTEAFF
TRBV7-9	.	few	TRBJ2-2	TGTGCCAGCAGCTCCCACCGTGCCACCGGGGAGCTGTTTTTT	CASSSHRATGELFF
TRBV4-1	.	.	TRBJ2-1	TGCGCCAGCAGCTACCTTAGTAGGGGCCCTAACAATGAGCAGTTCTTC	CASSYLSRGPNNEQFF
TRBV7-2	.	many	TRBJ2-1	TGTGCCAGCAGCCCAAGGGCTAGAGGCTATGAGCAGTTCTTC	CASSPRARGYEQFF
TRBV20-1	.	few	TRBJ2-3	TGCAGTGCTAGAAGGGGGTCAGATACGCAGTATTTT	CSARRGSDTQYF
TRBV20-1	.	.	TRBJ1-1	TGCAGTGCTAGCCGGCAGGACACTGAAGCTTTCTTT	CSASRQDTEAFF
TRBV7-9	TRBD1	.	TRBJ1-5	TGTGCCAGCAGCTTAGGTTTATTGGGACAGAATTATCAGCCCCAGCATTTT	CASSLGLLGQNYQPQHF
TRBV12-3/TRBV12-4	TRBD1	few	TRBJ2-5	TGTGCCAGCAAGACAGGGGGTGTCGAGACCCAGTACTTC	CASKTGGVETQYF
TRBV7-3	.	.	TRBJ2-1	TGTGCCAGCAGCTCAAGTGGGGGTGAGCAGTTCTTC	CASSSSGGEQFF
TRBV5-6	.	.	TRBJ1-2	TGTGCCAGCAGCTTGGGGGCCAGCCTTTTCTATGGCTACACCTTC	CASSLGASLFYGYTF
TRBV12-3/TRBV12-4	TRBD1	few	TRBJ1-2	TGTGCCAGCAGTTTCAACAGGGGTCCCCGTAACTATGGCTACACCTTC	CASSFNRGPRNYGYTF
TRBV12-3/TRBV12-4	TRBD1	.	TRBJ2-7	TGTGCCAGCAGATTATCGGGACAGGGTTACGAGCAGTACTTC	CASRLSGQGYEQYF
TRBV4-1	.	.	TRBJ1-2	TGCGCCAGCAGCCAAGTGCCAAGTTTTTATGGCTACACCTTC	CASSQVPSFYGYTF
TRBV7-9	.	.	TRBJ2-3	TGTGCCAGCAGCTTCCCCCAGGACTATTCTGCGGATACGCAGTATTTT	CASSFPQDYSADTQYF
TRBV7-2	.	once	TRBJ1-6	TGTGCCAGCAGCTTCACGGTTTCGGATTCACCCCTCCACTTT	CASSFTVSDSPLHF
TRBV12-3/TRBV12-4	.	.	TRBJ1-2	TGTGCCAGCAGTTTAACCTCGACACCGCTTAACTATGGCTACACCTTC	CASSLTSTPLNYGYTF
TRBV6-5	TRBD1	.	TRBJ2-1	TGTGCCAGCACAGGACAGGGTAACAATGAGCAGTTCTTC	CASTGQGNNEQFF
TRBV5-5	.	.	TRBJ2-4	TGTGCCGGCAGCAGGGAGATGGCGCTAGCCAAAAACATTCAGTACTTC	CAGSREMALAKNIQYF
TRBV4-3	TRBD1	.	TRBJ2-3	TGCGCCAGCAGCCAAAAGACAGGGGGCGGCGCAGATACGCAGTATTTT	CASSQKTGGGADTQYF
TRBV20-1	.	.	TRBJ2-4	TGCAGTAGTCGAGGGGGGGCCATGAACATTCAGTACTTC	CSSRGGAMNIQYF
TRBV5-1	TRBD1	.	TRBJ1-1	TGCGCCAGCAGCGGGGACAGGGGGCGCATGTCTGAAGCTTTCTTT	CASSGDRGRMSEAFF
TRBV20-1	.	once	TRBJ1-4	TGCAGTGCACCCGGGACAACCAAACTGTTTTTT	CSAPGTTKLFF
TRBV6-5	.	many	TRBJ2-7	TGTGCCAGCAGTTACTCGGTCAACGACCTACAGGAGCAGTACTTC	CASSYSVNDLQEQYF
TRBV12-3/TRBV12-4	.	.	TRBJ2-5	TGTGCCAGCAGTCCACAGGGTTACGTGCAAGAGACCCAGTACTTC	CASSPQGYVQETQYF
TRBV12-3/TRBV12-4	TRBD1	.	TRBJ2-5	TGTGCCAGCAGTCTGGGACAGGGGGAATGGGAGACCCAGTACTTC	CASSLGQGEWETQYF
TRBV20-1	.	.	TRBJ1-1	TGCAGTGCGAGGGGGATCTTAATGGGACTAGCCTCCCACGCCTCGAACACTGAAGCTTTCTTT	CSARGILMGLASHASNTEAFF
TRBV5-1	TRBD1	few	TRBJ2-1	TGCGCCAGCAGTGCGCGACAGGGGGCAACCAATGAGCAGTTCTTC	CASSARQGATNEQFF
TRBV29-1	.	.	TRBJ2-5	TGCAGCGTTGCGGGGAAGGGCGGGGAGACCCAGTACTTC	CSVAGKGGETQYF
TRBV5-1	TRBD2	.	TRBJ2-3	TGCGCCAGCAGCTCTTCCGCGGGGGGGCCAGATACGCAGTATTTT	CASSSSAGGPDTQYF
TRBV10-3	.	few	TRBJ2-3	TGTGCCATCAGTGGGAGACAGCTTACTAGCACAGATACGCAGTATTTT	CAISGRQLTSTDTQYF
TRBV27	.	few	TRBJ2-3	TGTGCCAGCAGTAAACTAGTCCTGGATACGCAGTATTTT	CASSKLVLDTQYF
TRBV6-2/TRBV6-3	.	few	TRBJ2-1	TGTGCCAGCAGTTACAGGTTTAGTAACACTGAGCAGTTCTTC	CASSYRFSNTEQFF
TRBV5-1	TRBD1	.	TRBJ2-5	TGCGCCAGCAGCTCCCAGACAGGGCAAGAAGAGACCCAGTACTTC	CASSSQTGQEETQYF
TRBV15	TRBD1	.	TRBJ1-1	TGTGCCACCAGCACCCTACTTATGGACAGGCGGATGAACACTGAAGCTTTCTTT	CATSTLLMDRRMNTEAFF
TRBV3-1	TRBD2	.	TRBJ2-3	TGTGCCAGCAGCTCAACGACTAGCGGGGTTGATACGCAGTATTTT	CASSSTTSGVDTQYF
TRBV24-1	.	.	TRBJ2-3	TGTGCCGCCAGTGATCAAGGGGAAGGGGGCACAGATACGCAGTATTTT	CAASDQGEGGTDTQYF
TRBV5-1	TRBD2	.	TRBJ2-3	TGCGCCAGCAGCTCACTAGCGAACCAGGGCACAGATACGCAGTATTTT	CASSSLANQGTDTQYF
TRBV12-3/TRBV12-4	.	.	TRBJ2-7	TGTGCCAGCAGTTACGCCGGGGCTCACTACGAGCAGTACTTC	CASSYAGAHYEQYF
TRBV7-2	TRBD1	few	TRBJ2-1	TGTGCCAGCAGCTATAAGGTGACAGGGGCTTACAATGAGCAGTTCTTC	CASSYKVTGAYNEQFF
TRBV11-2	.	.	TRBJ2-1	TGTGCCAGCAGCCCGCGGGACCCAAGGACACAGTTCTTC	CASSPRDPRTQFF
TRBV7-2	.	.	TRBJ2-3	TGTGCCAGCAGGGCGGGGACCACAGATACGCAGTATTTT	CASRAGTTDTQYF
TRBV5-1	TRBD2	many	TRBJ2-3	TGTGCCAGCAGCTTAGCGGGGGAAGATACGCAGTATTTT	CASSLAGEDTQYF
TRBV12-3/TRBV12-4	.	.	TRBJ2-7	TGTGCCAGCGTTAAGGGGACACTATTAGACGAGCAGTACTTC	CASVKGTLLDEQYF
TRBV4-1	.	few	TRBJ1-1	TGCGCCAGCAGCCACCGAAAGGACAGCATGAACACTGAAGCTTTCTTT	CASSHRKDSMNTEAFF
TRBV20-1	TRBD2	.	TRBJ2-7	TGCAGTGCCTTCACGGGGGGGCTGTCAGTTGACGAGCAGTACTTC	CSAFTGGLSVDEQYF
TRBV5-1	TRBD2	.	TRBJ2-5	TGCGCCAGCTTTACCGGACTAGCGGGAGCCCAAGAGACCCAGTACTTC	CASFTGLAGAQETQYF
TRBV12-3/TRBV12-4	.	few	TRBJ1-2	TGTGCCAGCAGTTTACGGCCGGACAGACAGAACTATGGCTACACCTTC	CASSLRPDRQNYGYTF
TRBV29-1	.	few	TRBJ1-1	TGCAGCGGATACAGGAGAGACACTGAAGCTTTCTTT	CSGYRRDTEAFF
TRBV2	.	few	TRBJ2-3	TGTGCCAGCAGGGAAGCGCTAGTGCGGTGGGCGCAGTATTTT	CASREALVRWAQYF
TRBV24-1	TRBD2	few	TRBJ2-3	TGTGCCACCATGACATCACTAGCGGAAGGGGAAAGCACAGATACGCAGTATTTT	CATMTSLAEGESTDTQYF